This TCR beta chain stems from a study of blood T cell repertoires in COVID-19 (TCRdb year 2020). For context, the study as a whole: Samples from collaborators originated in the United States, Italy and Spain and spanned both the acute and convalescent phases of COVID-19. The prospective study material was composed of cDNA or gDNA derived from T cells, B-cell-depleted T cells, or PBMCs. The dataset comprised deeply sampled blood TCRbeta repertoires from subjects exposed to, actively infected with, or recovered from COVID-19. A freely available public database, intended as a resource for researchers studying the immune response to SARS-CoV-2, is where the repertoires were released. Samples came from the ongoing ImmuneRACE study (first 160 participants) plus 1,254 subjects from 6 global collaborators. Sample metadata almost always included a de-identified subject ID, COVID-19 status, age in years and sex. Where HLA class I and class II types were available, the types were taken from metadata supplied by the sample provider, not from assay-based typing.

Participants in the prospective study were aged roughly 18 to 90 years, lived in 24 United States geographic areas, and enrolled through a virtual design. In the prospective study, participants were assigned to cohorts based on the clinical history participants reported in a screening survey and a study questionnaire. For ImmuneRACE Cohort 3, a participant was defined as recovered based on two consecutive negative NP/OP PCR tests, clearance by a healthcare professional, or resolution of symptoms. Mobile phlebotomists in the prospective study collected whole blood, serum and a nasopharyngeal or oropharyngeal swab from every participant. Additional blood draws and questionnaires over a 2-month period could optionally be provided by prospective study participants. Prospective study blood samples were shipped either frozen or at room temperature before DNA extraction. This clone was counted only a few times. The antigen it binds to is not known. Base qualities are not provided; no much larger clone lies one nucleotide away.

General conclusions and limits of the study: The amount of clinical and demographic metadata varied by source and participant and was provided uncurated.

At the junction V is shortened by 0 bases and J by 2 bases, with 7 bases in between. Measured from the cysteine to the phenylalanine, the CDR3 is 14 residues long. Solely the CDR3 DNA is kept, with 42 bases framed from the first base. The germline V gene yields SGHRS for CDR1 and YFSETQ for CDR2. The immunoSEQ Assay, a bias-controlled multiplex PCR, was used to amplify TCRbeta CDR3 regions from genomic DNA. Turning to the authors' computational methods: Within the assay, amplification of reference gene primers was used to estimate how many nucleated cells each sample contained. Sequence reads were collapsed and filtered to measure the absolute abundance of every unique TCRbeta CDR3 rearrangement. For each sample, productive Simpson clonality was calculated as the square root of Simpson's diversity index over productive rearrangements. Entries here come from immuneACCESS through TCRdb and include only in-frame sequences with V and J called. Some clones fail to appear in such tables; in the studies checked, an unresolved V gene covers under half of the shortfall, and the cause of the remainder is unknown. That table gives V, J and clone size, and the DNA gave D and trimming. Within this sample are 250,000 to 300,000 clones, with 80% to 95% of them counted one time only. The top ten constitute around 1.1% of the sample.

The source material was PBMCs or T cells enriched from blood (not recorded which). This chain is built from TRBV5-1 and TRBJ2-3, with the D gene not clear enough to name. The clonotype was recovered from a woman under 40 who had recovered from COVID-19. The CDR3 region: CASSLARVTDTQYF. The DNA is as follows: TGCGCCAGCAGCTTGGCCCGGGTCACAGATACGCAGTATTTT.